The present TCR beta chain was sequenced within a study of blood T cell repertoires in COVID-19. V trimming: 5 bases; J trimming: 9 bases; junction bases outside the gene matches: 4. The CDR3 spans 12 residues. Germline V gives CDR1 SGHVS, CDR2 FNYEAQ. The repertoire was sequenced with immunoSEQ multiplex PCR; TCRdb's copy has only in-frame clones and lacks some. The sample consists of about 60,000 clones, 70% to 85% of them appearing once. The sequence was obtained from a man aged 55 to 70 with acute or convalescent COVID-19. This chain joins TRBV7-6 and TRBJ2-1; 7 bases agree with TRBD2. The specimen was peripheral blood. The CDR3 coding sequence is TGTGCCAGCAGCCTTACGGGGGGTGAGCAGTTCTTC. It codes for CASSLTGGEQFF.